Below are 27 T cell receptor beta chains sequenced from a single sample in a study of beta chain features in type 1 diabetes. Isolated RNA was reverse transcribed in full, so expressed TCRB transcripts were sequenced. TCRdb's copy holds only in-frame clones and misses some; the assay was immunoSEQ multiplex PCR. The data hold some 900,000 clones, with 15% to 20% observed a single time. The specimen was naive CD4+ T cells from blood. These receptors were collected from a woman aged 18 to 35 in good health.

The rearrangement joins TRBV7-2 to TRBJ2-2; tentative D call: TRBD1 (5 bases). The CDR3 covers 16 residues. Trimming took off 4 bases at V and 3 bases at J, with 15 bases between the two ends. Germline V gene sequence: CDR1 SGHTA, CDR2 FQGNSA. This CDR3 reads CASSSRQLRYTGELFF. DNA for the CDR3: TGTGCCAGCAGCTCAAGACAGTTACGATACACCGGGGAGCTGTTTTTT.

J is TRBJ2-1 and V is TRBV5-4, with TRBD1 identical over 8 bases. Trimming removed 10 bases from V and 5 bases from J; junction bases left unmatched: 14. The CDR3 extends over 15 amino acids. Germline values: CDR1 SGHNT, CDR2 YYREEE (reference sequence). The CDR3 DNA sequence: TGTGCCGGCTATCCGAGTCCGGGACAGGACAATGAGCAGTTCTTC. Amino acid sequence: CAGYPSPGQDNEQFF. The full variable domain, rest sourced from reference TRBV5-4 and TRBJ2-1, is ETGVTQSPTHLIKTRGQQVTLRCSSQSGHNTVSWYQQALGQGPQFIFQYYREEENGRGNFPPRFSGLQFPNYSSELNVNALELDDSALYLCAGYPSPGQDNEQFFGPGTRLTVL.

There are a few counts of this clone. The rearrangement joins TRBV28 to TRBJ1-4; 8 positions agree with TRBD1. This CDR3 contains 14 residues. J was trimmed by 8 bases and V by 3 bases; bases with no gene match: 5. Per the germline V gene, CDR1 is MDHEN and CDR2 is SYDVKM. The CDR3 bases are TGTGCCAGCAGTTTCGGGGACAGGAGGGAAAAACTGTTTTTT. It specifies CASSFGDRREKLFF.

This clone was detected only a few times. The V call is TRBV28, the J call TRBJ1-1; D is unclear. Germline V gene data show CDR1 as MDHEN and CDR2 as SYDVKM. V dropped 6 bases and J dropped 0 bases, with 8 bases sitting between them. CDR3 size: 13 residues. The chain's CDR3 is CASSQRVNTEAFF. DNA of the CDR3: TGTGCCAGCAGCCAAAGGGTGAACACTGAAGCTTTCTTT. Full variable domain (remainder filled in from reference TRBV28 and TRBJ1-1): DVKVTQSSRYLVKRTGEKVFLECVQDMDHENMFWYRQDPGLGLRLIYFSYDVKMKEKGDIPEGYSVSREKKERFSLILESASTNQTSMYLCASSQRVNTEAFFGQGTRLTVV.

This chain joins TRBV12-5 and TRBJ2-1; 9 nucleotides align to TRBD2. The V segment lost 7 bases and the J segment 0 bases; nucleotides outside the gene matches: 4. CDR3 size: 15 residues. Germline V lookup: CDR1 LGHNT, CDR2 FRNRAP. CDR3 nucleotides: TGTGCTAGTGCGCGCGGGGGGGCCTCCTACAATGAGCAGTTCTTC. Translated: CASARGGASYNEQFF.

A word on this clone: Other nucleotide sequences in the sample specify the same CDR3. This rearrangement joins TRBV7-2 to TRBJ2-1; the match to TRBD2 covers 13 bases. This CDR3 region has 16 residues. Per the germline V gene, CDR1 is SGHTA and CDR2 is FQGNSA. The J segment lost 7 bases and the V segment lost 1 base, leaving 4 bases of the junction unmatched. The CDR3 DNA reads TGTGCCAGCAGCTTAGTTTCGACTAGCGGGAGGAATGAGCAGTTCTTC. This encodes CASSLVSTSGRNEQFF.

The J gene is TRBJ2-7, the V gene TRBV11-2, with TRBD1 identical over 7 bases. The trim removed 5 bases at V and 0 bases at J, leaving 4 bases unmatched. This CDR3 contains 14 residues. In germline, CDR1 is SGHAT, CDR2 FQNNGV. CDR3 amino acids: CASSTGTVSYEQYF. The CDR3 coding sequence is TGTGCCAGCAGCACCGGGACAGTCTCCTACGAGCAGTACTTC.

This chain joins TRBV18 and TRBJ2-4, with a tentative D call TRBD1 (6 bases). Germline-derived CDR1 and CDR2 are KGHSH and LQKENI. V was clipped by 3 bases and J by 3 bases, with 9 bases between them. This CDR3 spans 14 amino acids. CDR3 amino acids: CASSPVTGKNIQYF. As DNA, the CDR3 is TGTGCCAGCTCACCGGTGACAGGCAAAAACATTCAGTACTTC.

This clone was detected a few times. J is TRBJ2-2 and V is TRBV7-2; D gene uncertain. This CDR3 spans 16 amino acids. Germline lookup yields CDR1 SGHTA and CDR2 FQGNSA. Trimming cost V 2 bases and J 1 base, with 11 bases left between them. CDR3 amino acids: CASSLRTGRNTGELFF. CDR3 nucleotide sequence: TGTGCCAGCAGCTTACGTACGGGCAGGAACACCGGGGAGCTGTTTTTT.

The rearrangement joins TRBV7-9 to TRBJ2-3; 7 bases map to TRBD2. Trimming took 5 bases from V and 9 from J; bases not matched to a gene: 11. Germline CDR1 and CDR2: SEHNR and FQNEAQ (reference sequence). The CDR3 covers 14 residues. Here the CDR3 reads CASSPSGTGRTQYF. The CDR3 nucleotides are TGTGCCAGCAGCCCTAGCGGTACTGGGAGAACGCAGTATTTT.

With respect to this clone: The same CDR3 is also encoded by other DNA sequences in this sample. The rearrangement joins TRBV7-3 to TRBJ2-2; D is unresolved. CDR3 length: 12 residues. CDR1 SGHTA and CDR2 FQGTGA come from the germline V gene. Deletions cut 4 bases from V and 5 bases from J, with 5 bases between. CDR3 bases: TGTGCCAGCAGCTCGTATACCGGGGAGCTGTTTTTT. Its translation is CASSSYTGELFF.

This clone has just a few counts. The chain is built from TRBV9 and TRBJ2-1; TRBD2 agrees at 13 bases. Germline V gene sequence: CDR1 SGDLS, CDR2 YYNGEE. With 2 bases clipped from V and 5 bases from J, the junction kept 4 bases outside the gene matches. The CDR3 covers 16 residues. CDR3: CASSVGGTSGNNEQFF. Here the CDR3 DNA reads TGTGCCAGCAGCGTCGGGGGGACTAGCGGGAACAATGAGCAGTTCTTC.

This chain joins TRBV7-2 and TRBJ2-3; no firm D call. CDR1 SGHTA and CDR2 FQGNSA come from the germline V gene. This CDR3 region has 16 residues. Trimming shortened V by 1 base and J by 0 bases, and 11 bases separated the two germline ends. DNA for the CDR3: TGTGCCAGCAGCTTAGTCTACGGCAGGAGCACAGATACGCAGTATTTT. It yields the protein CASSLVYGRSTDTQYF.

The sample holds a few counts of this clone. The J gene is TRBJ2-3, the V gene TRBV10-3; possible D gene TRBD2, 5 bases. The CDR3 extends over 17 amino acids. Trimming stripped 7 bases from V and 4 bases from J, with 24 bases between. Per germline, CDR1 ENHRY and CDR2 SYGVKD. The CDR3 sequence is CAINSAPGPTGADTQYF. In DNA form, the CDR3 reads TGTGCCATCAATTCCGCCCCGGGCCCTACCGGGGCAGATACGCAGTATTTT.

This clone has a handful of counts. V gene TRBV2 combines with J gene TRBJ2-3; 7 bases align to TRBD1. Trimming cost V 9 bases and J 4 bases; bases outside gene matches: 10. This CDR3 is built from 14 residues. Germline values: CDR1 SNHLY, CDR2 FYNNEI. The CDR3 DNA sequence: TGTGCCAGAAGGGACAGCTCCTCCGCAGATACGCAGTATTTT. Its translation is CARRDSSSADTQYF. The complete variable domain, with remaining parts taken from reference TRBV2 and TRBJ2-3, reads EPEVTQTPSHQVTQMGQEVILRCVPISNHLYFYWYRQILGQKVEFLVSFYNNEISEKSEIFDDQFSVERPDGSNFTLKIRSTKLEDSAMYFCARRDSSSADTQYFGPGTRLTVL.

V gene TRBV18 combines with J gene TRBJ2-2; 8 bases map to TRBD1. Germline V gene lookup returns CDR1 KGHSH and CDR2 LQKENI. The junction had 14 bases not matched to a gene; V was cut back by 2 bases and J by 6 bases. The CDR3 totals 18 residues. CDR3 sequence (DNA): TGTGCCAGCTCACCAATTACCGGACAGGGAATCGTAGCCGGGGAGCTGTTTTTT. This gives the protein CASSPITGQGIVAGELFF.

CDR3 DNA: TGTGCCAGCAGCGGCGGGGACAGGCATAGTGAAAAACTGTTTTTT. The encoded protein is CASSGGDRHSEKLFF. The chain joins TRBV9 to TRBJ1-4; TRBD1 agrees at 8 bases. This CDR3 region has 15 residues. Germline CDR1 reads SGDLS; CDR2 reads YYNGEE. V lost 3 bases to trimming and J lost 7 bases; unmatched junction nucleotides: 8. Supplemented by reference TRBV9 and TRBJ1-4, the full variable domain reads DSGVTQTPKHLITATGQRVTLRCSPRSGDLSVYWYQQSLDQGLQFLIQYYNGEERAKGNILERFSAQQFPDLHSELNLSSLELGDSALYFCASSGGDRHSEKLFFGSGTQLSVL.

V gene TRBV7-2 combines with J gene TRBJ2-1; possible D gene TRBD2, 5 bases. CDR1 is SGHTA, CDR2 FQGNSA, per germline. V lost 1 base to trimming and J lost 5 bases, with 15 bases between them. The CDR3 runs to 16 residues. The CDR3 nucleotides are TGTGCCAGCAGCTTAGTTCGGGGAGTCGTCAACAATGAGCAGTTCTTC. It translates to CASSLVRGVVNNEQFF.

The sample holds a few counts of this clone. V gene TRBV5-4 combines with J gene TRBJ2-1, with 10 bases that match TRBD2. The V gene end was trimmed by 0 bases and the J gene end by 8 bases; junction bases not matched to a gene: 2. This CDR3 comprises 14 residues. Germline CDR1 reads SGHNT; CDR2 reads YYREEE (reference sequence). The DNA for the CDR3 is TGTGCCAGCAGCTTGGAAGGACTAGCGGATGAGCAGTTCTTC. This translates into CASSLEGLADEQFF.

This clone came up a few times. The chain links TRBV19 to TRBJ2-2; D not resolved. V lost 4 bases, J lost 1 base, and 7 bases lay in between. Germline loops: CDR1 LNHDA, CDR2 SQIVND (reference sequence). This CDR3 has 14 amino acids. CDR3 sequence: CASSRIMNTGELFF. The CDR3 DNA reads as TGTGCCAGTAGTAGGATCATGAACACCGGGGAGCTGTTTTTT.

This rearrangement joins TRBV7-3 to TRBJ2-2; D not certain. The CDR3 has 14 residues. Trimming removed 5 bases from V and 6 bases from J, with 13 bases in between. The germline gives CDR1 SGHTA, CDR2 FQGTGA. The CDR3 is CASSPGFAAGELFF. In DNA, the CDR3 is TGTGCCAGCAGCCCCGGATTCGCGGCCGGGGAGCTGTTTTTT.

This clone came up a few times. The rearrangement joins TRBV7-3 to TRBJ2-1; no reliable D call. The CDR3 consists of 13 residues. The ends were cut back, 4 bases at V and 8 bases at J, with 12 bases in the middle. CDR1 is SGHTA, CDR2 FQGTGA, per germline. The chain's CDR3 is CASSWYTGDEQFF. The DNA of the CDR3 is TGTGCCAGCAGCTGGTACACGGGCGATGAGCAGTTCTTC.

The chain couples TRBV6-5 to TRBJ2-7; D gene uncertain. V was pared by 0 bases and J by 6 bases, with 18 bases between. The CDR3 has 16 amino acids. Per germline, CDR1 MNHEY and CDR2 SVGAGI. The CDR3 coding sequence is TGTGCCAGCAGTTACTCGATCGTAAGTCCCGGGCGCGAGCAGTACTTC. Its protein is CASSYSIVSPGREQYF.

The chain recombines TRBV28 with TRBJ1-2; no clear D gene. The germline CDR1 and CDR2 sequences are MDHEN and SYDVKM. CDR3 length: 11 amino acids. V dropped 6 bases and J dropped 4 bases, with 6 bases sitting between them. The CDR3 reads CASSHSYGYTF. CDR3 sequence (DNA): TGTGCCAGCAGCCACTCCTATGGCTACACCTTC.

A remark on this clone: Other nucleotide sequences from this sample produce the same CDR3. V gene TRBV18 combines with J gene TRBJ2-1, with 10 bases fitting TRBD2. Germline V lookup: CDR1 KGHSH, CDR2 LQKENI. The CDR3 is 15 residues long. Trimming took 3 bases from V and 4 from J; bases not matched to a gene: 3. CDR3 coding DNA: TGTGCCAGCTCACCCAGGACTAGCGGATACAATGAGCAGTTCTTC. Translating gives CASSPRTSGYNEQFF.

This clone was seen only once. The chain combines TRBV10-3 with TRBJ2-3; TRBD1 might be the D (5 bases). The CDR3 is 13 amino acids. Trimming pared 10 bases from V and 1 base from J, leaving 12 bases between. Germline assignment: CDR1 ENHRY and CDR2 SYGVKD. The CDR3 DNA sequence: TGTGCCACAGGACCCAGGGGCACAGATACGCAGTATTTT. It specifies CATGPRGTDTQYF.

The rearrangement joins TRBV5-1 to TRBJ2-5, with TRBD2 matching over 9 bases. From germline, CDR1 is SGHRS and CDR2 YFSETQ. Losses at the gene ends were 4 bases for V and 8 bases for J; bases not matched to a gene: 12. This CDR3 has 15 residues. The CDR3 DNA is TGCGCCAGCAGCCCCATACAGGCTAGCGGGAACACCCAGTACTTC. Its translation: CASSPIQASGNTQYF.